The T cell receptor (beta chain) described here comes from a study of T cells after yellow fever vaccination. A note on this clonotype: The antigen is unknown.

From the 5' RACE reads, TCRdb called clonotypes with MiXCR, one entry per CDR3 protein. This table has hundreds of thousands of distinct CDR3 sequences, approximately 12% appearing once. The CDR3 has 15 residues. J gave up 2 bases and V 5 bases, and 9 bases lay outside the gene matches. Germline V lookup: CDR1 KGHSH, CDR2 LQKENI. Study-wide points: Most clones from primary vaccination resurfaced after the booster (around 97% CD4, around 90% CD8). A secondary response was less intense yet reached its peak sooner, at day 5 versus 15. It was a small share of clonotypes that appeared in both CD4 and CD8 compartments.

The chain employs TRBV18 and TRBJ2-7, with TRBD1 matching over 7 bases. Here the sequenced sample was PBMCs, taken on the day of the yellow fever booster vaccination. The source is a man between 25 and 39 years old who received the YFV17D yellow fever vaccine. This CDR3 reads CASSARQGRTYEQYF. CDR3 bases: TGTGCCAGCTCAGCTCGACAGGGACGGACCTACGAGCAGTACTTC.